Below, 10 T cell receptor beta chains from the same sample are listed, as sequenced in a study of blood T cell repertoires in COVID-19. TCRdb's table, derived via immunoSEQ multiplex PCR, lists solely in-frame clones and lacks some. Seen here are approximately 200,000 clones, around four fifths observed once, and the top ten hold more than 5%. Sequencing was performed on peripheral blood. The receptors derive from a woman younger than 45 with acute or convalescent COVID-19.

The chain joins TRBV5-4 to TRBJ2-3; TRBD1 matches 8 bases. Germline CDR1 is SGHNT and CDR2 is YYREEE (reference sequence). CDR3 length: 13 amino acids. V dropped 6 bases and J dropped 4; count of bases not matched to a gene: 4. CDR3 in amino acids: CASMDRAADTQYF. CDR3 sequence (DNA): TGTGCCAGCATGGACAGGGCTGCAGATACGCAGTATTTT.

The chain couples TRBV11-2 to TRBJ1-4; no clear D. Germline V gives CDR1 SGHAT, CDR2 FQNNGV. The CDR3 loop spans 16 amino acids. Trimming cost V 2 bases and J 6 bases, with 16 bases left between them. The CDR3 sequence is CASSLISATDYEKLFF. The CDR3 nucleotides are TGTGCCAGCAGCTTAATCTCGGCCACCGACTATGAAAAACTGTTTTTT.

V usage is TRBV2 and J usage is TRBJ1-1; D possibly corresponds to TRBD1 (6 bases). Trimming shortened V by 6 bases and J by 4 bases, and 12 bases separated the two germline ends. CDR1 and CDR2 from the germline V gene are SNHLY and FYNNEI. The CDR3 has 13 residues. The CDR3 sequence: CASRRTGPTEAFF. The CDR3 coding sequence is TGTGCCAGCAGGAGAACAGGGCCCACTGAAGCTTTCTTT.

The V gene is TRBV10-3, the J gene TRBJ1-2, with D possibly being TRBD1 (5 bases). The CDR3 spans 13 residues. V was shortened by 1 base and J by 8 bases, with 11 bases between the two germline ends. CDR1 and CDR2 from the germline V gene are ENHRY and SYGVKD. CDR3 DNA sequence: TGTGCCATCAGTGAGTTAGGGGTACTCGGCTACACCTTC. Protein product: CAISELGVLGYTF.

The genes are TRBV19 and TRBJ2-7; D is uncertain. With 6 bases removed from V and 2 bases from J, the gap between germline ends came to 11 bases. The CDR3 is made up of 13 amino acids. CDR1 and CDR2 (germline): LNHDA, SQIVND (reference sequence). The CDR3 reads CASRPTNAYEQYF. Written as DNA, the CDR3 is TGTGCCAGTAGACCGACAAACGCCTACGAGCAGTACTTC.

The chain couples TRBV7-7 to TRBJ1-3, with TRBD1 matching 8 bases. Unmatched junction bases numbered 6, after V lost 5 bases and J lost 0 bases. CDR3 length equals 16 residues. Germline V gene lookup returns CDR1 SSHAT and CDR2 FNYEAQ (reference sequence). The CDR3 protein is CASSAGQGSSGNTIYF. DNA for the CDR3: TGTGCCAGCAGCGCTGGACAGGGAAGCTCTGGAAACACCATATATTTT. The full variable domain, in which reference TRBV7-7 and TRBJ1-3 provide the parts outside the CDR3, is GAGVSQSPRYKVTKRGQDVTLRCDPISSHATLYWYQQALGQGPEFLTYFNYEAQPDKSGLPSDRFSAERPEGSISTLTIQRTEQRDSAMYRCASSAGQGSSGNTIYFGEGSWLTVV.

The rearrangement joins TRBV30 to TRBJ2-5; no clear D. Trimming stripped 1 base from V and 2 bases from J, with 8 bases between. This CDR3 is built from 13 residues. The germline CDR1 and CDR2 sequences are GTSNPN and SVGIG (reference sequence). For the CDR3, the DNA is TGTGCCTGGAGTGCCACGAGACAAGAGACCCAGTACTTC. It encodes CAWSATRQETQYF.

This clone was found once. V and J are TRBV2 and TRBJ1-1, with TRBD1 identical over 7 bases. Germline-derived CDR1 and CDR2 are SNHLY and FYNNEI. Germline trimming cut 4 bases from V and 11 bases from J; bases unmatched to any gene: 10. CDR3 size: 13 residues. The CDR3 protein is CASSVLKGQTAFF. The DNA for the CDR3 is TGTGCCAGCAGTGTATTGAAGGGACAGACCGCTTTCTTT.

This rearrangement joins TRBV11-3 to TRBJ2-7; D uncertain. The V gene lost 1 base and the J gene lost 7 bases, with 8 bases spanning the gap. The CDR3 is 12 amino acids. Germline CDR1 reads SGHNT; CDR2 reads YENEEA. The chain's CDR3 is CASSLVAEEQYF. For the CDR3, the DNA is TGTGCCAGCAGCTTAGTAGCTGAGGAGCAGTACTTC.

CDR3 DNA sequence: TGTGCCAGCAGGAGGGACAGAGCCTACAATGAGCAGTTCTTC. It is translated as CASRRDRAYNEQFF. The gene calls are TRBV2 and TRBJ2-1; 7 bases align to TRBD1. This CDR3 has 14 residues. V lost 6 bases, J lost 2 bases, and 4 bases stayed unmatched. Germline V CDR1 and CDR2: SNHLY, FYNNEI.